The 8 T cell receptor beta chains below all came from one sample that was sequenced in a study of beta chain features in type 1 diabetes. Overall study findings and caveats: In all four CD4+ subsets, TCRB CDR3 length was significantly, moderately reduced in type 1 diabetes.

These receptors' antigens are unknown. As every portion of the isolated RNA was reverse transcribed, the sequencing read expressed TCRB transcripts. TCRdb's copy holds only in-frame clones and misses some; the assay was immunoSEQ multiplex PCR. The sample yields more than 100,000 clones, 9% seen once. The sequenced material came from central memory CD4+ T cells from blood. The receptors were gathered from a man between 25 and 39 years old with type 1 diabetes.

This chain uses TRBV28 with TRBJ2-7; 14 nucleotides line up with TRBD2. From germline, CDR1 is MDHEN and CDR2 SYDVKM. The CDR3 has 16 amino acids. With 3 bases clipped from V and 4 bases from J, the junction kept 5 bases outside the gene matches. CDR3 region: CASSLMGTSGRYEQYF. CDR3 DNA sequence: TGTGCCAGCAGTTTGATGGGGACTAGCGGGAGATACGAGCAGTACTTC.

This clone has more than one count but fewer than ten. DNA of the CDR3: TGTGCCAGCCGTCCTTTCTCCTACAATGAGCAGTTCTTC. This translates into CASRPFSYNEQFF. The J gene is TRBJ2-1, the V gene TRBV6-5; no definite D call. CDR1 and CDR2 (germline): MNHEY, SVGAGI. CDR3 size: 13 residues. V was clipped by 8 bases and J by 0 bases, with 8 bases between them.

V is TRBV5-1 and J is TRBJ2-2, with D unresolved. Deletions cut 4 bases from V and 6 bases from J, with 13 bases between. The germline V gene encodes CDR1 SGHRS and CDR2 YFSETQ. The CDR3 length is 14 residues. Here the CDR3 reads CASSPSLSAGELFF. Written as DNA, the CDR3 is TGCGCCAGCAGCCCGTCCCTGAGCGCCGGGGAGCTGTTTTTT. The full variable domain, its missing parts supplied by reference TRBV5-1 and TRBJ2-2, is KAGVTQTPRYLIKTRGQQVTLSCSPISGHRSVSWYQQTPGQGLQFLFEYFSETQRNKGNFPGRFSGRQFSNSRSEMNVSTLELGDSALYLCASSPSLSAGELFFGEGSRLTVL.

The chain joins TRBV4-2 to TRBJ1-5; the D is unclear. The V and J ends lost 0 bases and 3 bases respectively, with 3 bases between them. This CDR3 spans 13 amino acids. Germline assignment: CDR1 LGHNA and CDR2 YNFKEQ. In DNA form, the CDR3 reads TGTGCCAGCAGCCAAGAGGCCAATCAGCCCCAGCATTTT. This encodes CASSQEANQPQHF.

CDR3 in amino acids: CASSAQGISQHF. As DNA, the CDR3 is TGTGCCAGCAGTGCACAGGGTATATCCCAGCATTTT. The gene calls are TRBV27 and TRBJ1-5, with D possibly matching TRBD1 (6 bases). The CDR3 has 12 amino acids. V lost 5 bases, J lost 11 bases, and 13 bases lay in between. Germline V gene data show CDR1 as MNHEY and CDR2 as SMNVEV (reference sequence).

In nucleotides, the CDR3 is TGTGCCACCAGCAGAGAAGACAGCTATGGCTACACCTTC. Translated, it gives CATSREDSYGYTF. The chain has TRBV15 and TRBJ1-2; possible D gene TRBD1, 5 bases. The germline CDR1 and CDR2 sequences are LNHNV and YYDKDF (reference sequence). The CDR3 length is 13 residues. The V gene lost 0 bases and the J gene lost 4 bases, with 6 bases spanning the gap.

This clone was counted between two and nine times. The chain carries TRBV5-6 and TRBJ1-6; D remains unclear. In germline, CDR1 is SGHDT, CDR2 YYEEEE. The CDR3 has 16 amino acids. Trimming left V 3 bases short and J 8 bases short, with 18 bases between. The CDR3 DNA sequence: TGTGCCAGCAGCTCGGGAAGTGGGCCCTTCGATTCACCCCTCCACTTT. The encoded protein is CASSSGSGPFDSPLHF. The full variable domain, in which reference TRBV5-6 and TRBJ1-6 provide the parts outside the CDR3, is DAGVTQSPTHLIKTRGQQVTLRCSPKSGHDTVSWYQQALGQGPQFIFQYYEEEERQRGNFPDRFSGHQFPNYSSELNVNALLLGDSALYLCASSSGSGPFDSPLHFGNGTRLTVT.

This clone turned up a few times. The rearrangement joins TRBV6-6 to TRBJ1-5, with D possibly matching TRBD1 (5 bases). Trimming cost V 6 bases and J 5 bases, with 17 bases left between them. CDR1 and CDR2 from the germline V gene are MNHNY and SVGAGI (reference sequence). The CDR3 runs to 15 residues. DNA of the CDR3: TGTGCCAGCAGCCCGGACGGCCTAGGGGATCAGCCCCAGCATTTT. Translated, it gives CASSPDGLGDQPQHF.